Listed here are 32 T cell receptor beta chains from one sample, sequenced in a study of T-cell memory formation after mild COVID-19. TCRdb fed the 5' RACE reads into MiXCR, producing one record per CDR3 protein. The sample lists hundreds of thousands of distinct CDR3 sequences, roughly 13% occurring once. The material sequenced was PBMCs or a T cell subset sorted from them (not recorded which). These receptors originate from a man younger than 35 who had mild COVID-19 (a few samples of this study predate the infection). Cell type and time point are not known.

This clonotype was observed once. A junction boundary mismatches the germline segment, possibly from a read error. The chain couples TRBV10-2 to TRBJ2-5; D may be TRBD1 (6 bases). This CDR3 spans 14 amino acids. From germline, CDR1 is WSHSY and CDR2 SAAADI. The CDR3 spells CASREYFRGETQYF. The CDR3 DNA follows: TGCGCCAGCAGGGAGTACTTCAGGGGAGAGACCCAGTACTTC.

The V gene is TRBV7-8, the J gene TRBJ1-2; no definite D call. Germline V gene lookup returns CDR1 SGHVS and CDR2 FQNEAQ. Trimming took off 3 bases at V and 5 bases at J, with 7 bases between the two ends. The CDR3 is 12 amino acids. The CDR3 sequence: CASSFTRYGYTF. The CDR3, as DNA: TGTGCCAGCAGCTTTACCAGATATGGCTACACCTTC.

The CDR3 DNA reads TGCGCCAGCAGCAAAGGGACTAGCATGAGCACAGATACGCAGTATTTT. This translates into CASSKGTSMSTDTQYF. The chain couples TRBV4-3 to TRBJ2-3, with 9 positions matching TRBD2. V was pared by 5 bases and J by 0 bases, with 6 bases of the junction left unmatched. The CDR3 consists of 16 residues. Germline V lookup: CDR1 LGHNA, CDR2 YSLEER.

This clonotype appeared once. This chain joins TRBV9 and TRBJ2-2; TRBD2 might be the D (6 bases). V shed 6 bases and J shed 1 base, with 13 bases lying between them. CDR1 and CDR2 from the germline V gene are SGDLS and YYNGEE. The CDR3 has 15 amino acids. The CDR3 region has the DNA TGTGCCAGCAACGGAGGGGCAGTGAACACCGGGGAGCTGTTTTTT. It specifies CASNGGAVNTGELFF.

The V and J genes are TRBV6-5 and TRBJ1-2; no clear D gene. The germline V gene encodes CDR1 MNHEY and CDR2 SVGAGI. V was cut by 4 bases and J by 6 bases, with 18 bases left in between. CDR3 length: 15 residues. The CDR3 reads CASSSTTRPEHGYTF. CDR3 nucleotides: TGTGCCAGCAGTTCCACGACGCGGCCTGAGCATGGCTACACCTTC.

This clonotype appeared many times. This chain uses TRBV9 with TRBJ2-5; 8 positions agree with TRBD1. The junction had 3 bases not matched to a gene; V was cut back by 1 base and J by 4 bases. CDR3 size: 14 residues. Germline CDR1 SGDLS, CDR2 YYNGEE. The CDR3 here is CASSVWGTGETQYF. CDR3 DNA: TGTGCCAGCAGCGTATGGGGGACAGGAGAGACCCAGTACTTC.

The genes are TRBV28 and TRBJ1-5; D may be TRBD1 (6 bases). Germline lookup yields CDR1 MDHEN and CDR2 SYDVKM. The V gene lost 6 bases and the J gene lost 9 bases, with 15 bases spanning the gap. The CDR3 runs to 13 residues. The CDR3 bases are TGTGCCAGCAGGACAGGCGTTAGTCCGCCCCAGCATTTT. This translates into CASRTGVSPPQHF. Complete variable domain (other parts from reference TRBV28 and TRBJ1-5): DVKVTQSSRYLVKRTGEKVFLECVQDMDHENMFWYRQDPGLGLRLIYFSYDVKMKEKGDIPEGYSVSREKKERFSLILESASTNQTSMYLCASRTGVSPPQHFGDGTRLSIL.

This clonotype was picked up a small number of times. V gene TRBV5-1 combines with J gene TRBJ2-1; the D call may be TRBD1 or TRBD2 (6 bases each). The CDR3 runs 15 residues. The V end lost 1 base, the J end lost 5 bases, and 13 bases lay between the germline ends. Germline CDR1 reads SGHRS; CDR2 reads YFSETQ. The CDR3 region is CASSLLGGQNNEQFF. The CDR3 DNA follows: TGCGCCAGCAGCTTGTTGGGGGGCCAGAACAATGAGCAGTTCTTC.

This clonotype was seen repeatedly, ten times or more. This chain joins TRBV27 and TRBJ1-3, with 10 bases fitting TRBD1. V was pared by 2 bases and J by 2 bases, with 0 bases of the junction left unmatched. This CDR3 has 15 residues. CDR1 is MNHEY, CDR2 SMNVEV, per germline (reference sequence). This CDR3 reads CASSLGQGAGNTIYF. The CDR3 DNA reads as TGTGCCAGCAGTTTAGGACAGGGGGCTGGAAACACCATATATTTT.

The chain couples TRBV27 to TRBJ2-7; no clear D. The V end lost 5 bases, the J end lost 3 bases, and 14 bases lay between the germline ends. CDR1 and CDR2 (germline): MNHEY, SMNVEV (reference sequence). This CDR3 spans 14 amino acids. The CDR3 DNA is TGTGCCAGCAGTCCTCACGGGCGAAACTACGAGCAGTACGTC. The encoded protein is CASSPHGRNYEQYV.

The chain is built from TRBV2 and TRBJ1-1; the D gene is possibly TRBD1 (6 bases). Germline CDR1 is SNHLY and CDR2 is FYNNEI. The CDR3 length is 14 residues. Between the trimmed V and J ends, which lost 7 bases and 4 bases, there was a span of 16 bases. CDR3 sequence (DNA): TGTGCCAGCATTTTACAGGGCGGGGGCACTGAAGCTTTCTTT. Translating it yields CASILQGGGTEAFF.

This chain uses TRBV9 with TRBJ1-3; D is undetermined. The V gene lost 4 bases and the J gene lost 2 bases, with 13 bases spanning the gap. Germline-derived CDR1 and CDR2 are SGDLS and YYNGEE. The CDR3 is 15 amino acids. CDR3 in DNA: TGTGCCAGCAGCACTGAGGGAATCGCTGGAAACACCATATATTTT. Translating gives CASSTEGIAGNTIYF.

This clonotype was counted a few times. The chain recombines TRBV4-2 with TRBJ1-2; D unresolved. Germline CDR1 is LGHNA and CDR2 is YNFKEQ. The V gene lost 1 base and the J gene lost 4 bases, with 13 bases spanning the gap. This CDR3 contains 15 residues. CDR3 sequence reads: CASSQGAEGPYGYTF. Written as DNA, the CDR3 is TGTGCCAGCAGCCAAGGGGCAGAGGGTCCCTATGGCTACACCTTC.

This clonotype was observed at least ten times. A read error may account for a junction end that differs from germline. The chain links TRBV4-3 to TRBJ1-1; no reliable D call. This CDR3 is built from 13 residues. Per germline, CDR1 LGHNA and CDR2 YSLEER. The CDR3 reads CASSQEVNTEAFF. DNA of the CDR3: TGTGCCAGCAGCCAAGAGGTGAACACTGAAGCTTTCTTT.

This clonotype was counted at least ten times. V is TRBV7-2 and J is TRBJ1-3; D is uncertain. Germline-derived CDR1 and CDR2 are SGHTA and FQGNSA. V lost 6 bases and J 8 bases, leaving 11 bases between the germline ends. The CDR3 runs to 12 residues. The CDR3 DNA reads as TGTGCCAGCAGGCTCGAGGGCGACACCATATATTTT. Its translation: CASRLEGDTIYF.

This chain joins TRBV9 and TRBJ1-2; 9 bases map to TRBD1. The CDR3 runs to 16 residues. V was clipped by 4 bases and J by 6 bases; unmatched bases: 13. Germline-derived CDR1 and CDR2 are SGDLS and YYNGEE. CDR3 sequence: CASSPRAGTGLNGYTF. The CDR3 nucleotides read TGTGCCAGCAGCCCACGAGCCGGGACAGGGTTGAATGGCTACACCTTC.

The V and J genes are TRBV27 and TRBJ1-6; no reliable D call. Trimming removed 5 bases from V and 7 bases from J, with 6 bases in between. Germline V gene data show CDR1 as MNHEY and CDR2 as SMNVEV (reference sequence). This CDR3 region has 12 residues. The DNA of the CDR3 is TGTGCCAGCAGTCCACCCAATTCACCCCTCCACTTT. Residues: CASSPPNSPLHF.

V is TRBV7-9 and J is TRBJ1-5; D may be TRBD1 (5 bases). The V end lost 0 bases, the J end lost 2 bases, and 11 bases lay between the germline ends. The CDR3 covers 16 residues. From germline, CDR1 is SEHNR and CDR2 FQNEAQ (reference sequence). In DNA, the CDR3 is TGTGCCAGCAGCTTAGCTCGGGGGGACGGCAATCAGCCCCAGCATTTT. This sequence encodes CASSLARGDGNQPQHF.

This clonotype was recorded a few times. This chain joins TRBV11-2 and TRBJ1-1; D remains ambiguous. V lost 1 base to trimming and J lost 4 bases, with 19 bases between them. Germline V gives CDR1 SGHAT, CDR2 FQNNGV. The CDR3 runs to 17 residues. CDR3 sequence: CASSLGVAGWRGTEAFF. CDR3 DNA sequence: TGTGCCAGCAGCTTAGGGGTCGCAGGTTGGCGAGGCACTGAAGCTTTCTTT.

The table lists this clonotype with many counts. The chain is built from TRBV20-1 and TRBJ2-7, with D perhaps matching TRBD2 (5 bases). Germline CDR1 reads DFQATT; CDR2 reads SNEGSKA (reference sequence). The CDR3 has 13 amino acids. Trimming removed 3 bases from V and 0 bases from J, with 9 bases in between. The CDR3 DNA sequence: TGCAGTGCTAGTCGAGGGTACTCCTACGAGCAGTACGTC. Its translation is CSASRGYSYEQYV.

The DNA of the CDR3 is TGTGCCAGCAGCCAAGTAGCCACCCCGGTCGGGGAGACCCAGTACTTC. This codes for CASSQVATPVGETQYF. The V call is TRBV3-1, the J call TRBJ2-5; D gene uncertain. CDR1 and CDR2 from the germline V gene are LGHDT and YNNKEL (reference sequence). This CDR3 region has 16 residues. The V end lost 1 base, the J end lost 5 bases, and 17 bases lay between the germline ends.

The CDR3 bases are TGTGCCAGCAGTTTATGGGCCACAGGGGCTGGCTACACCTTC. Translating gives CASSLWATGAGYTF. The chain recombines TRBV27 with TRBJ1-2, with TRBD1 matching 7 bases. The CDR3 loop spans 14 amino acids. Trimming cost V 1 base and J 7 bases; bases outside gene matches: 6. Germline CDR1 and CDR2: MNHEY and SMNVEV (reference sequence).

This clonotype was seen more than once but under ten times. The chain is built from TRBV7-9 and TRBJ1-1; the D is unclear. V was trimmed by 5 bases and J by 8 bases, leaving 15 bases between them. The CDR3 covers 13 residues. The V gene's germline CDR1 is SEHNR and CDR2 FQNEAQ (reference sequence). CDR3 DNA: TGTGCCAGCAGCCCACCCGCTTCGTCCGAAGCTTTCTTT. Translated: CASSPPASSEAFF.

The chain has TRBV6-2 or TRBV6-3 and TRBJ2-7; either TRBD1 or TRBD2 may supply D (5 bases each). Germline CDR1 reads MNHEY; CDR2 reads SVGEGT. Trimming cost V 6 bases and J 3 bases, with 18 bases left between them. The CDR3 runs to 15 residues. Here the CDR3 reads CASSHVDSGLYEQYF. CDR3 coding DNA: TGTGCCAGCAGCCACGTTGACAGCGGCCTCTACGAGCAGTACTTC.

This sequence joins TRBV9 and TRBJ1-2; tentative D call: TRBD1 (6 bases). The CDR3 sequence is 16 residues long. The germline V and J ends were trimmed by 0 bases and 6 bases, with 18 bases remaining between them. CDR1 is SGDLS and CDR2 is YYNGEE in the germline V gene. This CDR3 reads CASSVGIYREQNGYTF. CDR3 nucleotide sequence: TGTGCCAGCAGCGTAGGTATCTACAGGGAACAGAATGGCTACACCTTC.

V gene TRBV20-1 combines with J gene TRBJ1-6, with 7 bases fitting TRBD1. From germline, CDR1 is DFQATT and CDR2 SNEGSKA (reference sequence). J was trimmed by 12 bases and V by 8 bases; bases with no gene match: 10. This CDR3 contains 12 residues. The CDR3 DNA follows: TGCAGTTCAGGGGGGACAGTCCGACCCCTCCACTTT. Protein sequence: CSSGGTVRPLHF.

The rearrangement joins TRBV10-2 to TRBJ2-5; tentative D call: TRBD1 (7 bases). Trimming took off 0 bases at V and 3 bases at J, with 11 bases between the two ends. The CDR3 has 15 amino acids. Germline V gives CDR1 WSHSY, CDR2 SAAADI. CDR3 in DNA: TGCGCCAGCAGTGAGTCAGGAGGGGGCAAAGAGACCCAGTACTTC. Protein product: CASSESGGGKETQYF.

This clonotype was picked up many times. The chain has TRBV4-2 and TRBJ2-3; tentatively, D is TRBD2 (5 bases). Germline CDR1 reads LGHNA; CDR2 reads YNFKEQ. V was clipped by 4 bases and J by 6 bases, with 14 bases between them. The CDR3 runs 14 residues. The CDR3 bases are TGTGCCAGCAGCCCCCGGCCGGGGTTCGATACGCAGTATTTT. The encoded protein is CASSPRPGFDTQYF.

This clonotype was counted only a few times. The chain has TRBV20-1 and TRBJ2-1; D is possibly TRBD2 (5 bases). This CDR3 has 16 residues. Germline V gene data show CDR1 as DFQATT and CDR2 as SNEGSKA (reference sequence). Trimming cost V 3 bases and J 4 bases, with 19 bases left between them. DNA of the CDR3: TGCAGTGCTAGTCTCGTCATAACCTCGGGATACAATGAGCAGTTCTTC. Translation gives CSASLVITSGYNEQFF.

This clonotype was found many times. The chain recombines TRBV7-2 with TRBJ2-3, with 9 bases identical to TRBD2. Germline CDR1 SGHTA, CDR2 FQGNSA. The CDR3 sequence is 14 residues long. V lost 2 bases to trimming and J lost 6 bases; unmatched junction nucleotides: 3. Written as DNA, the CDR3 is TGTGCCAGCAGCTTAATGGCGGGGGGGGATACGCAGTATTTT. Its protein product is CASSLMAGGDTQYF.

The rearrangement joins TRBV20-1 to TRBJ2-3; no clear D gene. The CDR3 has 13 amino acids. V was shortened by 5 bases and J by 6 bases, with 15 bases between the two germline ends. Germline V gene data show CDR1 as DFQATT and CDR2 as SNEGSKA (reference sequence). The CDR3 DNA sequence: TGCAGTGCTCAGCCGTTAGATATCGATACGCAGTATTTT. Protein sequence: CSAQPLDIDTQYF.

This clonotype has only a few counts. The V gene is TRBV19, the J gene TRBJ2-1, with D unclear. The V end was cut by 8 bases, the J end by 9 bases, with 8 bases between. This CDR3 spans 10 amino acids. Germline V gene lookup returns CDR1 LNHDA and CDR2 SQIVND (reference sequence). CDR3 coding DNA: TGTGCCAGTGGAGCGTTTGAGCAGTTCTTC. This gives the protein CASGAFEQFF.